This TCR beta chain was observed in a study of T-cell reconstitution after alpha-beta-depleted transplantation in children. Study-level findings and limits: About two months after transplant, alpha-beta T cells reportedly came from several hundred expanded graft clones. After transplant, high TCRbeta diversity at day 60 in some patients arose from surviving recipient T cells and thymic progenitors. A year post-transplant, T-cell counts and diversity derived mostly from newly produced T cells.

As for this clonotype: Its antigen is not known.

This CDR3 is built from 15 residues. The germline V gene has CDR1 DFQATT and CDR2 SNEGSKA (reference sequence). Trimming at V came to 3 bases and at J to 5 bases, leaving 9 bases not matched to a gene. The library targeted TCRbeta and was prepared with unique molecular identifiers. TCRdb called the PCR reads again in MiXCR, with one record for every CDR3 protein. Seen here are about 610,000 distinct CDR3 sequences, roughly 27% observed once, and the top ten hold about 35%. Specimen: PBMCs, collected before TCRalphabeta/CD19-depleted stem cell transplant. The rearrangement uses TRBV20-1 and TRBJ2-5; 10 bases match TRBD1. The sequence came from a boy under three years old with Wiskott-Aldrich syndrome, due to receive a stem cell transplant. CDR3 DNA sequence: TGCAGTGCTAGTGGAGCGGGACAGGGGCGGGAGACCCAGTACTTC. Its protein product is CSASGAGQGRETQYF.